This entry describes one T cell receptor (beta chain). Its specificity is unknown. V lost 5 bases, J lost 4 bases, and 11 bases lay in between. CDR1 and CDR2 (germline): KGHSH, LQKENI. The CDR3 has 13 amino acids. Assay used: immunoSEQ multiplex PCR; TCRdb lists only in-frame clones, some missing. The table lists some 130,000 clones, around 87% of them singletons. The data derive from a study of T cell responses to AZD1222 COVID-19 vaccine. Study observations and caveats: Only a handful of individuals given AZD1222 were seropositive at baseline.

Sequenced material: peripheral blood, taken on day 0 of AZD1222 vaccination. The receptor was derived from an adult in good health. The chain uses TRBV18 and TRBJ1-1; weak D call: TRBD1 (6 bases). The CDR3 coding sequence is TGTGCCAGCTCAACGGGGGCGGCCACTGAAGCTTTCTTT. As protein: CASSTGAATEAFF.